What follows are 21 T cell receptor beta chains derived from one specimen sequenced in a study of cytomegalovirus exposure and HLA in healthy donors. 13 Jbeta primers and 60 Vbeta primers were used for the PCR. Only in-frame clones appear in the TCRdb table, and some are missing; sequencing was by immunoSEQ multiplex PCR. In the table there are 150,000 to 200,000 clones, approximately 80% of which are singletons. What was sequenced was PBMCs. Receptors were obtained from a woman aged 45-60 years in good health and CMV-seronegative.

This chain links TRBV6-4 with TRBJ2-1, with 8 bases that match TRBD2. V lost 0 bases to trimming and J lost 6 bases; unmatched junction nucleotides: 4. Germline V gives CDR1 MRHNA, CDR2 SNTAGT. This CDR3 is built from 15 residues. Written as DNA, the CDR3 is TGTGCCAGCAGTGACTCGAACGGGAGGGCCAATGAGCAGTTCTTC. This sequence encodes CASSDSNGRANEQFF.

The chain is built from TRBV6-6 and TRBJ2-5, with D tentatively TRBD2 (5 bases). Trimming removed 7 bases from V and 5 bases from J, with 14 bases in between. The V gene's germline CDR1 is MNHNY and CDR2 SVGAGI (reference sequence). The CDR3 totals 13 residues. CDR3 in amino acids: CASTSGRGETQYF. The DNA for the CDR3 is TGTGCCAGCACATCGGGCAGAGGGGAGACCCAGTACTTC.

This CDR3 reads CASSDRGGYTF. In DNA form, the CDR3 reads TGTGCCAGCAGTGATCGGGGTGGCTACACCTTC. The chain carries TRBV2 and TRBJ1-2; D is unresolved. This CDR3 comprises 11 residues. Trimming removed 3 bases from V and 7 bases from J, with 6 bases in between. Germline V gene data show CDR1 as SNHLY and CDR2 as FYNNEI.

The chain combines TRBV13 with TRBJ2-5; 9 bases are shared with TRBD1. CDR1 and CDR2 from the germline V gene are PRHDT and FYEKMQ (reference sequence). The CDR3 length is 16 residues. Trimming took 4 bases from V and 1 from J; bases not matched to a gene: 7. The CDR3 region is CASSSSDRGFQETQYF. The DNA for the CDR3 is TGTGCCAGCAGCTCCTCGGACAGGGGATTCCAAGAGACCCAGTACTTC. The entire variable domain, with the rest obtained from reference TRBV13 and TRBJ2-5, is as follows: AAGVIQSPRHLIKEKRETATLKCYPIPRHDTVYWYQQGPGQDPQFLISFYEKMQSDKGSIPDRFSAQQFSDYHSELNMSSLELGDSALYFCASSSSDRGFQETQYFGPGTRLLVL.

The chain joins TRBV7-2 to TRBJ1-4; 9 nucleotides line up with TRBD1. The CDR3 has 15 residues. Germline V lookup: CDR1 SGHTA, CDR2 FQGNSA. J was trimmed by 5 bases and V by 5 bases; bases with no gene match: 6. This CDR3 is CASSPRQGGNEKLFF. CDR3 coding DNA: TGTGCCAGCAGCCCAAGACAGGGGGGGAATGAAAAACTGTTTTTT.

This rearrangement joins TRBV7-8 to TRBJ1-4; possible D gene TRBD1, 5 bases. The germline V and J ends were trimmed by 4 bases and 5 bases, with 8 bases remaining between them. Germline assignment: CDR1 SGHVS and CDR2 FQNEAQ. The CDR3 runs 13 residues. The CDR3 reads CASSSNRNEKLFF. For the CDR3, the DNA is TGTGCCAGCAGCTCAAACAGGAATGAAAAACTGTTTTTT.

This clone has a single count. The rearrangement uses TRBV6-5 and TRBJ2-7; perhaps TRBD2 as D (7 bases). Per germline, CDR1 MNHEY and CDR2 SVGAGI. CDR3 length equals 12 residues. V shed 8 bases and J shed 6 bases, with 14 bases lying between them. The CDR3 spells CASWGGLGEQYF. The CDR3 DNA reads TGTGCCAGCTGGGGGGGGCTGGGCGAGCAGTACTTC.

This clone was seen a few times. This chain links TRBV6-5 with TRBJ2-1; the D gene is possibly TRBD1 (6 bases). Trimming removed 6 bases at V and 0 bases at J, with 12 bases between. The CDR3 loop spans 15 amino acids. Per germline, CDR1 MNHEY and CDR2 SVGAGI. The CDR3: CASRPTGSSYNEQFF. The CDR3 coding sequence is TGTGCCAGCAGGCCGACAGGAAGCTCCTACAATGAGCAGTTCTTC.

This rearrangement joins TRBV29-1 to TRBJ1-1; tentatively, D is TRBD1 (6 bases). The germline V and J ends were trimmed by 4 bases and 5 bases, with 17 bases remaining between them. The CDR3 runs to 14 residues. Germline V CDR1 and CDR2: SQVTM, ANQGSEA. CDR3 residues: CSVGMAGAFTEAFF. The CDR3 DNA follows: TGCAGCGTTGGAATGGCAGGGGCGTTTACTGAAGCTTTCTTT.

Of note for this clone: One junction end does not reproduce the germline sequence, and a read error may be involved. This sequence joins TRBV7-9 and TRBJ2-1; possibly TRBD2 for D (5 bases). The CDR3 has 15 residues. Looked up from germline, CDR1 is SEHNR and CDR2 is FQNEAQ (reference sequence). The CDR3 DNA follows: TGTTCCAGCAGCCCTCCCGGGGTTAGGGTCAATGAGCAGTTCTTC. Protein product: CSSSPPGVRVNEQFF.

With respect to this clone: One junction end disagrees with the germline gene, perhaps due to a read error. The chain links TRBV7-9 to TRBJ1-1; perhaps TRBD1 as D (6 bases). CDR3 size: 14 residues. Germline V gene sequence: CDR1 SEHNR, CDR2 FQNEAQ (reference sequence). CDR3: CSSSPDRWNTEAFF. The CDR3 region has the DNA TGTTCCAGCAGCCCCGACAGGTGGAACACTGAAGCTTTCTTT.

The chain is built from TRBV6-6 and TRBJ1-4; 11 bases match TRBD1. Trimming at V came to 8 bases and at J to 12 bases, leaving 8 bases not matched to a gene. The CDR3 consists of 13 residues. The germline V gene has CDR1 MNHNY and CDR2 SVGAGI (reference sequence). The CDR3 nucleotides are TGTGCCAGCGTTACCCGGGACAGGGGGGAACTGTTTTTT. Translating gives CASVTRDRGELFF.

The rearrangement links TRBV28 to TRBJ1-2; TRBD1 is a possible D gene (6 bases). The CDR3 has 14 residues. Germline loops: CDR1 MDHEN, CDR2 SYDVKM. V was shortened by 2 bases and J by 3 bases, with 10 bases between the two germline ends. The CDR3, as DNA: TGTGCCAGCAGTTTACAGGGGCCCTACTATGGCTACACCTTC. Translation: CASSLQGPYYGYTF.

This clone showed up just a few times. This chain joins TRBV6-5 and TRBJ2-3; 10 bases align to TRBD2. The CDR3 consists of 15 residues. After removal of 3 bases from V and 5 bases from J, the junction contained 5 bases not matched to a gene. Germline V gives CDR1 MNHEY, CDR2 SVGAGI. The CDR3 coding sequence is TGTGCCAGCAGTTATGAAGCGGGGGGGGTAGATACGCAGTATTTT. Translated: CASSYEAGGVDTQYF.

The chain joins TRBV20-1 to TRBJ2-1; D gene uncertain. V was cut by 4 bases and J by 12 bases, with 13 bases left in between. The CDR3 has 11 residues. The germline V gene encodes CDR1 DFQATT and CDR2 SNEGSKA (reference sequence). The CDR3: CSATIRMGQFF. The CDR3 bases are TGCAGTGCTACAATCAGGATGGGGCAGTTCTTC.

The chain combines TRBV7-3 with TRBJ2-1, with 7 bases fitting TRBD2. Looked up from germline, CDR1 is SGHTA and CDR2 is FQGTGA. This CDR3 is 18 amino acids long. V shed 2 bases, J shed 5 bases, and the junction held 15 bases outside the gene matches. The CDR3 region is CASSLLPSGSSPNNEQFF. For the CDR3, the DNA is TGTGCCAGCAGCTTATTGCCTAGCGGCTCCTCCCCAAACAATGAGCAGTTCTTC.

The chain has TRBV30 and TRBJ1-2, with 9 bases matching TRBD1. The V gene's germline CDR1 is GTSNPN and CDR2 SVGIG (reference sequence). V was clipped by 1 base and J by 5 bases; unmatched bases: 5. The CDR3 runs 14 residues. CDR3 amino acids: CAWSGQGGGYGYTF. The CDR3 bases are TGTGCCTGGAGTGGACAGGGGGGAGGGTATGGCTACACCTTC.

This clone was observed a handful of times. The gene calls are TRBV28 and TRBJ2-3; the D gene is possibly TRBD2 (5 bases). V was clipped by 6 bases and J by 6 bases, with 16 bases between them. Per germline, CDR1 MDHEN and CDR2 SYDVKM. This CDR3 comprises 14 residues. The CDR3 DNA is TGTGCCAGCAGCCCCGAGGGTTACCCGGATACGCAGTATTTT. Translation: CASSPEGYPDTQYF.

V and J are TRBV5-5 and TRBJ2-3; 8 bases are a match to TRBD1. Trimming removed 0 bases from V and 6 bases from J; junction bases left unmatched: 6. Germline V gene sequence: CDR1 SGHKS, CDR2 YYEKEE (reference sequence). CDR3 size: 15 residues. CDR3: CASSLGDRSIDTQYF. The CDR3 nucleotides are TGTGCCAGCAGCTTGGGGGACAGGTCTATCGATACGCAGTATTTT. The full variable domain, completed using reference TRBV5-5 and TRBJ2-3, is DAGVTQSPTHLIKTRGQQVTLRCSPISGHKSVSWYQQVLGQGPQFIFQYYEKEERGRGNFPDRFSARQFPNYSSELNVNALLLGDSALYLCASSLGDRSIDTQYFGPGTRLTVL.

The V and J genes are TRBV28 and TRBJ2-1, with a tentative D call TRBD1 (6 bases). Trimming took off 3 bases at V and 4 bases at J, with 13 bases between the two ends. This CDR3 contains 15 residues. Germline V gene data show CDR1 as MDHEN and CDR2 as SYDVKM. In DNA, the CDR3 is TGTGCCAGCAGTTTGGGTGGCAGGGGATACAATGAGCAGTTCTTC. Its protein product is CASSLGGRGYNEQFF.

The chain links TRBV7-2 to TRBJ2-7; D not resolved. Germline V gene data show CDR1 as SGHTA and CDR2 as FQGNSA. The CDR3 totals 12 residues. V shed 5 bases and J shed 0 bases, with 5 bases lying between them. CDR3: CASSRSSYEQYF. CDR3 in DNA: TGTGCCAGCAGCCGGAGCTCCTACGAGCAGTACTTC.